This T cell receptor (beta chain) derives from a study of shared clonotypes between healthy human individuals. Study as a whole: Samples came from two female and a few male donors aged 18 to 49. CD4 naive and memory got three plates each, CD8 naive two, CD8 memory one.

Each donor was a Caucasian adult residing in Nashville, Tennessee. At deep level, the assay was performed. Method: immunoSEQ multiplex PCR; TCRdb's copy keeps in-frame clones and lacks some. This sample carries more than 2 million clones, more than 90% of them seen once, and the ten largest clones take around 0.13%. Source material: naive CD4+ T cells sorted from blood. Subset noted: CD45RA+ positively selected. This clonotype was sampled from a man between 18 and 35 years old in good health.

CDR3 coding DNA: TGTGCCAGCAGCCCGGGGGTGATTTACGAGCAGTACTTC. The encoded protein is CASSPGVIYEQYF. V is TRBV7-2 and J is TRBJ2-7, with D maybe TRBD2 (6 bases). With 5 bases removed from V and 4 bases from J, the gap between germline ends came to 12 bases. The CDR3 covers 13 residues. The germline V gene encodes CDR1 SGHTA and CDR2 FQGNSA.